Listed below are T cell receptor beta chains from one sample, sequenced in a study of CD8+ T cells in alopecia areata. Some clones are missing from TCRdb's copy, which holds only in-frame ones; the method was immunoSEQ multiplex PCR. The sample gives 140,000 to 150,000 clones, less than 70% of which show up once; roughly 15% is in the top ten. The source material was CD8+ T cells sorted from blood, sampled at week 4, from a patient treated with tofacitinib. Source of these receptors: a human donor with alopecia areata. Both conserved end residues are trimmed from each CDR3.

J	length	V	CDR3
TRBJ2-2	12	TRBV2	ASSGSQNTGELF
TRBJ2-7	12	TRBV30	AWSGTGASYEQY
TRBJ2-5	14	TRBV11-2	ASSLDAPTRAETQY
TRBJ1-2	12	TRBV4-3	ASSQRGVDYGYT
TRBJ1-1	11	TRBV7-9	ASSSDTRTEAF
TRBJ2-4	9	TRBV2	ASSESHIQY
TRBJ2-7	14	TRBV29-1	SVVGGKDRGSYEQY
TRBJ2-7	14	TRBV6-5	ASSYSAGEAPYEQY
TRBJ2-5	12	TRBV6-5	ASSLTGEQETQY
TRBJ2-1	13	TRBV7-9	ASSQTSGEYNEQF
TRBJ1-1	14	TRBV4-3	ASSQDPGTENTEAF
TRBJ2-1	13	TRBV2	ASSEEVEYTGEQF
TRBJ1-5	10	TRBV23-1	ASSRPGQPQH
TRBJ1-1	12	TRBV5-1	ASSLTTLNTEAF
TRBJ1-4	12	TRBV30	AWSAGTGFEKLF
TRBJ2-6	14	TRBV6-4	ASSEEADSGANVLT
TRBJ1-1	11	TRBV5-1	ASSSRGATEAF
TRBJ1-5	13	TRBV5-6	ASSLAGANNQPQH
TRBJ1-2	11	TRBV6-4	ASREGQGYGYT
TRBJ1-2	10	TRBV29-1	SVETGIYGYT
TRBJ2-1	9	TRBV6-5	ASSEGAEQF
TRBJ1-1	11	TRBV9	ASKKVGDTEAF
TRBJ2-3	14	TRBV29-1	SVSGHSKASTDTQY
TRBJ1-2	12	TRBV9	ASSVLGLCYGYT
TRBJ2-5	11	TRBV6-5	ASRSDREETQY
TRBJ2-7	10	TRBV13	ASSLSPYEQY
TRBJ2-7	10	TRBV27	ASSLSGYEQY
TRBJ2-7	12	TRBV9	ASSVGDLSYEQY
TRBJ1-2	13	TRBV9	ASSGWGQGAYGYT
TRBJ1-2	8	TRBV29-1	SVGTVPDT
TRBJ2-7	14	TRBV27	ASSPLGQPSSYEQY
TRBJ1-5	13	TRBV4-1	ASSQGQGSKQPQH
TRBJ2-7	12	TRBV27	ASSSGTGIHEQY
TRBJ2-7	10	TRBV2	ASEVSSYEQY
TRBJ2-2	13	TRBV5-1	ASSPTGVYTGELF
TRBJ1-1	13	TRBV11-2	ASSSGSGGWTEAF
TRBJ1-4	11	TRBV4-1	ASSQVFGEKLF
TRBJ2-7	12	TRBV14	ASSLRDSAYEQY
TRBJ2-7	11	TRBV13	ASSLGQVYEQY
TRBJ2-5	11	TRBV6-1	ASSEFNQETQY
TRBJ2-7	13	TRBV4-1	ASSQDPGTGYEQY
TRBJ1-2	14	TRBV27	ASSYSQGVRAYGYT
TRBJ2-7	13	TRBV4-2	ASSQPMGGSYEQY
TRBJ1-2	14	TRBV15	ATSMWRVTRRYGYT
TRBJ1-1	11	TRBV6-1	ASGDGMNTEAF